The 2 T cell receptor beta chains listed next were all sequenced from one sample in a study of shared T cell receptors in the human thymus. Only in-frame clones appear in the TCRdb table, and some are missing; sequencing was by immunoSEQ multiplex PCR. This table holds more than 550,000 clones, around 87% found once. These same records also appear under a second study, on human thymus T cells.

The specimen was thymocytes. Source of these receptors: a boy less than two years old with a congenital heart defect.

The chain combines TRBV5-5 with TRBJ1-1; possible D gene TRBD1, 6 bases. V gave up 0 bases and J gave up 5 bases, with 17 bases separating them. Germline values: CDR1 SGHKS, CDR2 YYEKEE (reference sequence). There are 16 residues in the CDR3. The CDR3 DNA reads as TGTGCCAGCAGCTTGGACAGGGATGTAAGTAGAACTGAAGCTTTCTTT. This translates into CASSLDRDVSRTEAFF.

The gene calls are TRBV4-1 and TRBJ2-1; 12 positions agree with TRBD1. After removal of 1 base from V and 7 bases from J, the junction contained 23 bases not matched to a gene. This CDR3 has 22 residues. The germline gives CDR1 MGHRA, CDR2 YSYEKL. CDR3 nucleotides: TGCGCCAGCAGCCAAGTAGGGGGACAGGGGGCGGGGAACGCCCGAAATCGGAATGAGCAGTTCTTC. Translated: CASSQVGGQGAGNARNRNEQFF.